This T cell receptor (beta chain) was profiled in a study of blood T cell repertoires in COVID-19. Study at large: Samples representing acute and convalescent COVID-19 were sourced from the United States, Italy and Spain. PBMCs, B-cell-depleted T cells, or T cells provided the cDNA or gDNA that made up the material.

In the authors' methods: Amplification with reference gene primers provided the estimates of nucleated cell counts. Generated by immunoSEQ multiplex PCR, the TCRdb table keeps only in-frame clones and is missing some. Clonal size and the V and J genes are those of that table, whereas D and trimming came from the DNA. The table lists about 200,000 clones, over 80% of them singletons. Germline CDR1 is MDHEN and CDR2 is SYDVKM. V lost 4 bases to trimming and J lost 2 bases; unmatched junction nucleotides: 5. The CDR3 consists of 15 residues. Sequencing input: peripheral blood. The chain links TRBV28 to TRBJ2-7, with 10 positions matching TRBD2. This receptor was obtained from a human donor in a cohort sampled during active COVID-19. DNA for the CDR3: TGTGCCAGCAGTTCTAGCGGGAGTGGCACCTACGAGCAGTACTTC. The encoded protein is CASSSSGSGTYEQYF. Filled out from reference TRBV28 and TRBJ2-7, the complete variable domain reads DVKVTQSSRYLVKRTGEKVFLECVQDMDHENMFWYRQDPGLGLRLIYFSYDVKMKEKGDIPEGYSVSREKKERFSLILESASTNQTSMYLCASSSSGSGTYEQYFGPGTRLTVT.